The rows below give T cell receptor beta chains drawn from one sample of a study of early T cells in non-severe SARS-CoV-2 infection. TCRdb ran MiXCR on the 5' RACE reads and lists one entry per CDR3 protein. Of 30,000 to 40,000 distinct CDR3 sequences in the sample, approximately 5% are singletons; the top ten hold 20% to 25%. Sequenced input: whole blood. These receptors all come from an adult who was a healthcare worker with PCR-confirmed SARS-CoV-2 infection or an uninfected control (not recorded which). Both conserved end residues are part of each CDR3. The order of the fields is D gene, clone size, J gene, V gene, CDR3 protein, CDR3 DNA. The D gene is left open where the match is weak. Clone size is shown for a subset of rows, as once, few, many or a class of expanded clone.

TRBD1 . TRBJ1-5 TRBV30 CAWSMGQLPGPATQPQHF TGTGCCTGGAGCATGGGACAGCTCCCGGGGCCCGCTACTCAGCCCCAGCATTTT
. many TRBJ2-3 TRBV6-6 CATNWDSRGDTQYF TGTGCCACCAACTGGGACTCCCGGGGAGATACGCAGTATTTT
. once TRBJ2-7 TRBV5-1 CASSPGGQRPTYEQYF TGCGCCAGCAGCCCCGGCGGCCAGAGACCTACCTACGAGCAGTACTTC
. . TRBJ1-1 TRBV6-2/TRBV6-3 CASSSPTSVNTEAFF TGTGCCAGCAGTTCCCCCACCAGCGTGAACACTGAAGCTTTCTTT
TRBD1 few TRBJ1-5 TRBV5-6 CASSLGQGAFQPQHF TGTGCCAGCAGCTTGGGACAGGGGGCGTTTCAGCCCCAGCATTTT
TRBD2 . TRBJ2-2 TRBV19 CASSKGLGEGTGELFF TGTGCCAGTAGTAAAGGCCTCGGGGAGGGCACCGGGGAGCTGTTTTTT
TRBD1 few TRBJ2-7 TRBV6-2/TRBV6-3 CASEDPGQGHEQYF TGTGCCAGTGAGGATCCGGGACAGGGCCACGAGCAGTACTTC
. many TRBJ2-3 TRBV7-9 CASSPGLSTDTQYF TGTGCCAGCAGCCCGGGGCTTAGCACAGATACGCAGTATTTT
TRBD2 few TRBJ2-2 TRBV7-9 CASSLASGTNTGELFF TGTGCCAGCAGCTTAGCTAGCGGGACGAACACCGGGGAGCTGTTTTTT
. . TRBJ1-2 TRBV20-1 CSAVPGLHHFGYTF TGCAGTGCTGTTCCCGGGCTCCATCACTTTGGCTACACCTTC
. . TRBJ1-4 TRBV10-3 CAISETGQSEKLFF TGTGCCATCAGTGAGACCGGTCAATCTGAAAAACTGTTTTTT
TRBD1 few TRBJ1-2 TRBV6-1 CASSGPQGADYGYTF TGTGCCAGCAGTGGACCACAGGGGGCTGACTATGGCTACACCTTC
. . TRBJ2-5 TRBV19 CASSINGQGTQYF TGTGCCAGTAGTATTAACGGCCAGGGGACCCAGTACTTC
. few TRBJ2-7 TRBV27 CASSFDKGYEQYF TGTGCCAGCAGTTTCGACAAGGGCTACGAGCAGTACTTC
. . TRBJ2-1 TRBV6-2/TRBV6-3 CASSATRTETGGQFF TGTGCCAGCAGTGCGACACGGACAGAAACGGGTGGGCAGTTCTTC
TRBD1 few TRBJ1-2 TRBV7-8 CATHFAGQGKYGYTF TGTGCCACACATTTCGCGGGACAGGGAAAATATGGCTACACCTTC
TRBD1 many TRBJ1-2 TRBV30 CAWGSLQGLLNYGYTF TGTGCCTGGGGCAGCCTACAGGGGCTTTTGAACTATGGCTACACCTTC
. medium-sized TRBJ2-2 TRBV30 CAWSVGTIGELFF TGTGCCTGGAGTGTTGGGACAATCGGGGAGCTGTTTTTT
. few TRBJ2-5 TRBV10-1 CASSHSGNQETQYF TGCGCCAGCAGTCATTCCGGGAACCAAGAGACCCAGTACTTC
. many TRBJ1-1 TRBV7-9 CASSLGGQPTEAFF TGTGCCAGCAGCTTAGGAGGACAGCCCACTGAAGCTTTCTTT
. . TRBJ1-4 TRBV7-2 CASSRRVTNEKLFF TGTGCCAGCAGCCGCAGGGTAACTAATGAAAAACTGTTTTTT
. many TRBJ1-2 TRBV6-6 CASSYIQYYGYTF TGTGCCAGCAGTTACATCCAGTACTATGGCTACACCTTC
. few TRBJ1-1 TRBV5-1 CASSPEWGWNTEAFF TGCGCCAGCAGCCCGGAGTGGGGCTGGAACACTGAAGCTTTCTTT
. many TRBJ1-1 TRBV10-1 CASSSDRNTEAFF TGCGCCAGCAGTTCCGACCGGAACACTGAAGCTTTCTTT
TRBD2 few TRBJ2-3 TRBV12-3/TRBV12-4 CASSLNSGGRTDTQYF TGTGCCAGCAGTTTGAATAGCGGGGGCCGCACAGATACGCAGTATTTT
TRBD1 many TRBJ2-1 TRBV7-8 CASSKKDRPSSYNEQFF TGTGCCAGCAGCAAGAAGGACAGGCCGAGCTCCTACAATGAGCAGTTCTTC
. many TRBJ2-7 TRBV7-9 CASSSVLEQYF TGTGCCAGCAGCTCAGTTCTCGAGCAGTACTTC
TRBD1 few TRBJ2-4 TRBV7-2 CASSTRTGPNIQYF TGTGCCAGCAGCACTCGGACAGGGCCAAACATTCAGTACTTC
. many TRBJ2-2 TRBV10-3 CAISFTLGHTSNTGELFF TGTGCCATCAGTTTTACCCTGGGACATACTTCGAACACCGGGGAGCTGTTTTTT
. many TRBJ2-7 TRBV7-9 CASDDSGPSEQYF TGTGCCAGCGACGACTCGGGGCCCTCCGAGCAGTACTTC
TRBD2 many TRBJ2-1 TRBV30 CARGEGSGSGTYNEQFF TGTGCCCGCGGGGAGGGGTCGGGTAGCGGAACTTACAATGAGCAGTTCTTC
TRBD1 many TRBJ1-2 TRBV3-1 CATGTGGSGNGYTF TGTGCCACCGGGACAGGGGGCTCCGGTAATGGCTACACCTTC
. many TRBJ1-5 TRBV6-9 CASIMGGGNYQPQHF TGTGCCAGCATTATGGGAGGGGGAAACTATCAGCCCCAGCATTTT
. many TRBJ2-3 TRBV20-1 CSASDRGAVTDTQYF TGCAGTGCTAGTGATCGGGGGGCAGTCACAGATACGCAGTATTTT
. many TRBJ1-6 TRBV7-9 CASSTGVNNNSPLHF TGTGCCAGCAGCACTGGGGTGAACAATAATTCACCCCTCCACTTT
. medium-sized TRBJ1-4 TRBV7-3 CASTKDTRLGANEKLFF TGTGCCAGCACCAAGGACACCAGGTTAGGGGCTAATGAAAAACTGTTTTTT
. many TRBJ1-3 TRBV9 CASSPVGGPGNTIYF TGTGCCAGCAGCCCGGTGGGGGGACCTGGAAACACCATATATTTT
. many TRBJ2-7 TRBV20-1 CSASGGQVYEQYF TGCAGTGCTAGTGGGGGCCAGGTCTACGAGCAGTACTTC
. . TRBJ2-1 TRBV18 CASSARSSYNEQFF TGTGCCAGCTCAGCCAGGAGCTCCTACAATGAGCAGTTCTTC
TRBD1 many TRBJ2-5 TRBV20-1 CSARRVTGGLKETQYF TGCAGTGCTAGGCGGGTAACAGGGGGGTTGAAGGAGACCCAGTACTTC
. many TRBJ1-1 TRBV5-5 CASSLGAPREGTEAFF TGTGCCAGCAGCTTGGGGGCACCCCGGGAGGGCACTGAAGCTTTCTTT
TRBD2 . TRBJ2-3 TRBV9 CASSVDLAGGTDTQYF TGTGCCAGCAGCGTAGATCTAGCGGGGGGCACAGATACGCAGTATTTT
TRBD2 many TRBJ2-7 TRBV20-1 CSARGVSGRSSYEQYF TGCAGTGCTAGGGGGGTTAGCGGGAGGAGCTCCTACGAGCAGTACTTC
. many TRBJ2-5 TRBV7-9 CASSLGDGAQETQYF TGTGCCAGCAGCTTAGGGGATGGGGCCCAAGAGACCCAGTACTTC
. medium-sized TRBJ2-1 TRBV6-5 CASRVPSGDEQFF TGTGCCAGCAGGGTCCCATCCGGGGACGAGCAGTTCTTC